This is a list of T cell receptor beta chains from one sample in a study of T cell responses to AZD1222 COVID-19 vaccine. Some clones are missing from TCRdb's copy, which holds only in-frame ones; the method was immunoSEQ multiplex PCR. The sample records over 110,000 clones, roughly 90% being singletons. Sequenced here: peripheral blood, sampled 28 days after the second AZD1222 dose. Receptor source: an adult who received the AZD1222 COVID-19 vaccine. Both conserved end residues are part of each CDR3. The D gene is left open where the match is weak. Clone size is given for some rows only: seen once, a few or many times, or a class if the clone is expanded.

V gene	clone size	J gene	D gene	CDR3 DNA	CDR3 protein
TRBV5-1	-	TRBJ1-4	-	TGCGCCAGCAGCCTAGGACGGACCGCTAATGAAAAACTGTTTTTT	CASSLGRTANEKLFF
TRBV9	-	TRBJ2-2	TRBD1	TGTGCCAGCAGCACGAACAGGGGGCACGGCGGGGAGCTGTTTTTT	CASSTNRGHGGELFF
TRBV9	once	TRBJ1-4	-	TGTGCCAGCAGCTCGAGACATGACAGTCGAGGTGAAAAACTGTTTTTT	CASSSRHDSRGEKLFF
TRBV19	-	TRBJ1-5	-	TGTGCCAGTAGTACGTCTCAGGTCGGGAATCAGCCCCAGCATTTT	CASSTSQVGNQPQHF
TRBV11-2	once	TRBJ2-7	-	TGTGCCAGCAGCTTATCCCCGGTGGGGGCGGGGGCCCCTTACGAGCAGTACTTC	CASSLSPVGAGAPYEQYF
TRBV18	-	TRBJ1-5	-	TGTGCCAGCTCACCAGAGGGGCAGCCCCAGCATTTT	CASSPEGQPQHF
TRBV28	once	TRBJ2-2	-	TGTGCCAGCAGTCCGCAGGGATTCACCGGGGAGCTGTTTTTT	CASSPQGFTGELFF
TRBV14	few	TRBJ2-3	TRBD2	TGTGCCAGCAGCCAAGCACTAGCGGGGGGCACAGATACGCAGTATTTT	CASSQALAGGTDTQYF
TRBV6-5	-	TRBJ1-1	-	TGTGCCAGCAGTTACACCGCTCCGAACACTGAAGCTTTCTTT	CASSYTAPNTEAFF
TRBV2	-	TRBJ2-3	TRBD1	TGTGCCAGCAGAAGACAGGGGTTGGACACAGATACGCAGTATTTT	CASRRQGLDTDTQYF
TRBV6-4	-	TRBJ1-2	TRBD1	TGTGCCAGCAGTAGGACCCTAGGGGGCAGCGGACCTTATGGCTACACCTTC	CASSRTLGGSGPYGYTF
TRBV7-2	few	TRBJ2-1	-	TGTGCCAGCAGCCCCCAGCGGGTCTCCTACAATGAGCAGTTCTTC	CASSPQRVSYNEQFF
TRBV28	-	TRBJ2-5	-	TGTGCCAGCAGTTTATCGCCAGGGTTAAAGACCCAGTACTTC	CASSLSPGLKTQYF
TRBV12-3/TRBV12-4	-	TRBJ2-4	-	TGTGCCAGCAGCCTGGGTACCACGAACATTCAGTACTTC	CASSLGTTNIQYF
TRBV19	-	TRBJ2-2	-	TGTGCCAGTAGTATAGATGGGTCCGGGGAGCTGTTTTTT	CASSIDGSGELFF
TRBV19	-	TRBJ1-4	-	TGTGCCAGTACAAGGGACGCCAATGAAAAACTGTTTTTT	CASTRDANEKLFF
TRBV10-3	-	TRBJ1-2	TRBD1	TGTGCCATCAGTGCGGACAGGGGGCCCGGCTACACCTTC	CAISADRGPGYTF
TRBV19	-	TRBJ2-1	-	TGTGCCAGTATAGACCAGATCTACAATGAGCAGTTCTTC	CASIDQIYNEQFF
TRBV7-2	-	TRBJ2-1	-	TGTGCCAGCAGCTTAGTGTACAATGAGCAGTTCTTC	CASSLVYNEQFF
TRBV28	-	TRBJ1-5	TRBD1	TGTGCCAGCAGTTTTGTCGGGACAGCCAGGAATCAGCCCCAGCATTTT	CASSFVGTARNQPQHF
TRBV5-4	-	TRBJ1-3	TRBD1	TGTGCCAGCAGCCTACTGGACAGGGGCTCCACCATATATTTT	CASSLLDRGSTIYF
TRBV28	-	TRBJ1-5	-	TGTGCCAGCAGCTCCGGGCCCGGAAATCAGCCCCAGCATTTT	CASSSGPGNQPQHF
TRBV6-1	-	TRBJ2-5	TRBD2	TGTGCCAGCAGTGATGCTAGCGGGGGGTCTGATACCCAGTACTTC	CASSDASGGSDTQYF
TRBV7-2	-	TRBJ2-5	-	TGTGCCAGCGGCCGAGGGGGGTCGGAGACCCAGTACTTC	CASGRGGSETQYF
TRBV7-2	-	TRBJ2-7	-	TGTGCCAGCAGCTTAGACAGTGGGAACTACGAGCAGTACTTC	CASSLDSGNYEQYF
TRBV5-6	-	TRBJ1-2	TRBD1	TGTGCCAGCAGCGAGGACAGGGGGCGCACCTATGGCTACACCTTC	CASSEDRGRTYGYTF
TRBV5-6	-	TRBJ1-4	-	TGTGCCAGCAGCTTGGGACGTTGGTTAACTAATGAAAAACTGTTTTTT	CASSLGRWLTNEKLFF
TRBV10-1	many	TRBJ2-2	TRBD2	TGCGCCAGCAGTGACCCGGGAGGGACCGGGGAGCTGTTTTTT	CASSDPGGTGELFF
TRBV4-3	-	TRBJ2-1	TRBD2	TGCGCCAGCAGCCAAGATAGCGTGGGACTAGCGGGAGGGGCATCCTACAATGAGCAGTTCTTC	CASSQDSVGLAGGASYNEQFF